This T cell receptor (beta chain) was recorded in a study of blood T cells in healthy people across ages. This clonotype appeared a few times. From germline, CDR1 is DFQATT and CDR2 SNEGSKA (reference sequence). Unmatched junction bases numbered 10, after V lost 3 bases and J lost 8 bases. CDR3 length equals 15 residues. Then a second PCR, running roughly 7 to 12 cycles, was carried out with a sample-barcoded 5' primer and a J-beta primer mix. TCRdb reprocessed the 5' RACE reads via MiXCR and lists one record per CDR3 protein. The sample records approximately 800,000 distinct CDR3 sequences, about a quarter being singletons. Each donor's blood draw was 7.5 to 10 milliliters of peripheral blood. Per sample, a minimum of 6.5 million PBMCs were isolated. The sample was also reused in another study, on T cells of mothers and their children. Turning to that study: About 6 children, together with their three healthy Caucasian mothers, made up the donors.

This clonotype was sampled from a boy aged 5-17 years in good health. The chain employs TRBV20-1 and TRBJ2-4; 10 bases fit TRBD1. What was sequenced was blood. The chain's CDR3 is CSARGTGAAGDIQYF. The CDR3, as DNA: TGCAGTGCTAGGGGGACAGGGGCCGCGGGGGACATTCAGTACTTC.